These 30 T cell receptor beta chains originate from one sample sequenced in a study of shared clonotypes between healthy human individuals. CD45RO-negative cells were positively selected for CCR7, leaving out terminally differentiated effector memory CD45RA+ cells. TCRdb's copy holds only in-frame clones and misses some; the assay was immunoSEQ multiplex PCR. In the table there are about 1,800,000 clones, less than 95% of which are singletons. Sequenced: naive CD8+ T cells sorted from blood. These receptors originate from a man between 18 and 29 years old in good health.

About this clone itself: The sample holds other DNA sequences that translate to the same CDR3. The rearrangement uses TRBV13 and TRBJ2-7, with TRBD2 identical over 8 bases. With 3 bases clipped from V and 7 bases from J, the junction kept 5 bases outside the gene matches. CDR3 size: 13 residues. Germline-derived CDR1 and CDR2 are PRHDT and FYEKMQ (reference sequence). The CDR3: CASSLGLVGEQYF. As DNA, the CDR3 is TGTGCCAGCAGCTTGGGACTAGTGGGTGAGCAGTACTTC.

The chain carries TRBV4-1 and TRBJ1-1; 7 bases line up with TRBD1. The CDR3 is made up of 15 amino acids. Germline assignment: CDR1 MGHRA and CDR2 YSYEKL. V dropped 3 bases and J dropped 0; count of bases not matched to a gene: 4. This CDR3 is CASSQNRGLNTEAFF. The CDR3 bases are TGCGCCAGCAGCCAGAACAGGGGCTTGAACACTGAAGCTTTCTTT.

The gene calls are TRBV29-1 and TRBJ1-3; 8 bases line up with TRBD1. J gave up 0 bases and V 6 bases, and 4 bases lay outside the gene matches. Looked up from germline, CDR1 is SQVTM and CDR2 is ANQGSEA. The CDR3 contains 14 residues. CDR3 protein: CSVPGGDSGNTIYF. DNA of the CDR3: TGCAGCGTACCAGGGGGCGACTCTGGAAACACCATATATTTT.

This chain connects TRBV19 to TRBJ2-2; a weak D match, TRBD1 (6 bases). This CDR3 is built from 18 residues. Per the germline V gene, CDR1 is LNHDA and CDR2 is SQIVND (reference sequence). Trimming pared 3 bases from V and 1 base from J, leaving 18 bases between. In nucleotides, the CDR3 is TGTGCCAGTAGTATCGTCCCGCTGAACAGGGAGAACACCGGGGAGCTGTTTTTT. Translating gives CASSIVPLNRENTGELFF.

The chain employs TRBV4-1 and TRBJ2-7; possibly TRBD1 for D (7 bases). CDR1 and CDR2 (germline): MGHRA, YSYEKL. CDR3 length: 15 residues. Trimming took 3 bases from V and 3 from J, leaving 15 bases between them. The chain's CDR3 is CASSQEGQSLYEQYF. CDR3 nucleotide sequence: TGCGCCAGCAGCCAGGAGGGACAGAGTCTCTACGAGCAGTACTTC.

The rearrangement joins TRBV19 to TRBJ1-5, with D unresolved. Trimming removed 1 base at V and 0 bases at J, with 13 bases between. CDR1 LNHDA and CDR2 SQIVND come from the germline V gene (reference sequence). The CDR3 contains 17 residues. Written as DNA, the CDR3 is TGTGCCAGTAGTATAGTAAAACAGCTCTATAGCAATCAGCCCCAGCATTTT. It encodes CASSIVKQLYSNQPQHF.

This chain links TRBV4-1 with TRBJ2-1; D is undetermined. This CDR3 contains 11 residues. The germline V gene has CDR1 MGHRA and CDR2 YSYEKL. V dropped 6 bases and J dropped 7 bases, with 7 bases sitting between them. Here the CDR3 DNA reads TGCGCCAGCAGAAATGTTAATGAGCAGTTCTTC. Its translation: CASRNVNEQFF.

The V gene is TRBV2, the J gene TRBJ2-7; 12 positions agree with TRBD1. Per the germline V gene, CDR1 is SNHLY and CDR2 is FYNNEI. CDR3 length: 16 amino acids. Trimming at V came to 5 bases and at J to 6 bases, leaving 11 bases not matched to a gene. CDR3 nucleotides: TGTGCCAGCAGTCCGGCGGGGGACAGGGGGCGCGGCGAGCAGTACTTC. It yields the protein CASSPAGDRGRGEQYF.

This clone came up a few times. J is TRBJ1-6 and V is TRBV28; TRBD1 is a possible D gene (6 bases). The CDR3 has 14 residues. CDR1 and CDR2 from the germline V gene are MDHEN and SYDVKM. The V and J ends lost 6 bases and 5 bases respectively, with 11 bases between them. CDR3 loop: CASSSDRNNSPLHF. CDR3 coding DNA: TGTGCCAGCAGCTCGGACAGAAATAATTCACCCCTCCACTTT. Full variable domain (outside the CDR3, taken from reference TRBV28 and TRBJ1-6): DVKVTQSSRYLVKRTGEKVFLECVQDMDHENMFWYRQDPGLGLRLIYFSYDVKMKEKGDIPEGYSVSREKKERFSLILESASTNQTSMYLCASSSDRNNSPLHFGNGTRLTVT.

The V and J genes are TRBV11-3 and TRBJ2-7, with 11 positions matching TRBD1. Per the germline V gene, CDR1 is SGHNT and CDR2 is YENEEA. The trim removed 5 bases at V and 4 bases at J, leaving 7 bases unmatched. CDR3 length: 15 amino acids. CDR3 protein: CASSPGDRGIYEQYF. The CDR3 region has the DNA TGTGCCAGCAGCCCGGGGGACAGGGGGATTTACGAGCAGTACTTC.

The rearrangement joins TRBV15 to TRBJ1-1; 7 bases are a match to TRBD1. This CDR3 has 13 amino acids. J gave up 3 bases and V 8 bases, and 6 bases lay outside the gene matches. Germline V lookup: CDR1 LNHNV, CDR2 YYDKDF (reference sequence). The CDR3 loop is CATRPRGHTEAFF. The DNA of the CDR3 is TGTGCCACCCGTCCGAGGGGGCACACTGAAGCTTTCTTT.

This chain uses TRBV6-1 with TRBJ1-6, with D possibly TRBD1 on 6 matching bases. This CDR3 comprises 17 residues. The ends were cut back, 1 base at V and 7 bases at J, with 17 bases in the middle. CDR1 and CDR2 from the germline V gene are MNHNS and SASEGT. In nucleotides, the CDR3 is TGTGCCAGCAGTGAAGACGTGGGGGGCAGATGGAATTCACCCCTCCACTTT. Translating gives CASSEDVGGRWNSPLHF.

This chain connects TRBV7-6 to TRBJ2-7; possible D gene TRBD1, 5 bases. The V end was cut by 3 bases, the J end by 6 bases, with 9 bases between. Germline CDR1 is SGHVS and CDR2 is FNYEAQ. The CDR3 loop spans 12 amino acids. CDR3: CASSFTQGEQYF. The CDR3 DNA reads as TGTGCCAGCAGCTTTACCCAGGGCGAGCAGTACTTC. Complete variable domain (other parts from reference TRBV7-6 and TRBJ2-7): GAGVSQSPRYKVTKRGQDVALRCDPISGHVSLYWYRQALGQGPEFLTYFNYEAQQDKSGLPNDRFSAERPEGSISTLTIQRTEQRDSAMYRCASSFTQGEQYFGPGTRLTVT.

The chain joins TRBV6-5 to TRBJ2-1; D is possibly TRBD2 (5 bases). Germline CDR1 reads MNHEY; CDR2 reads SVGAGI. This CDR3 comprises 15 residues. The V end was cut by 6 bases, the J end by 6 bases, with 18 bases between. CDR3 in amino acids: CASSPSGLRGNEQFF. In DNA form, the CDR3 reads TGTGCCAGCAGCCCCAGCGGTTTAAGAGGCAATGAGCAGTTCTTC.

V gene TRBV5-1 combines with J gene TRBJ1-1, with 10 bases lining up with TRBD1. Germline lookup yields CDR1 SGHRS and CDR2 YFSETQ. The CDR3 runs 14 residues. After removal of 3 bases from V and 3 bases from J, the junction contained 2 bases not matched to a gene. The CDR3 sequence: CASSSDRGDTEAFF. DNA for the CDR3: TGCGCCAGCAGCTCGGACAGGGGGGACACTGAAGCTTTCTTT.

The chain couples TRBV29-1 to TRBJ1-1, with TRBD1 identical over 7 bases. Germline V CDR1 and CDR2: SQVTM, ANQGSEA. This CDR3 spans 12 amino acids. V lost 7 bases to trimming and J lost 1 base; unmatched junction nucleotides: 3. The CDR3 DNA reads as TGCAGCGCTGAGGGGGCGAACACTGAAGCTTTCTTT. This gives the protein CSAEGANTEAFF. Full variable domain (missing parts from reference TRBV29-1 and TRBJ1-1): SAVISQKPSRDICQRGTSLTIQCQVDSQVTMMFWYRQQPGQSLTLIATANQGSEATYESGFVIDKFPISRPNLTFSTLTVSNMSPEDSSIYLCSAEGANTEAFFGQGTRLTVV.

This clone appeared once. V is TRBV28 and J is TRBJ2-1; D is perhaps TRBD2 (7 bases). Deletions cut 6 bases from V and 6 bases from J, with 15 bases between. Germline-derived CDR1 and CDR2 are MDHEN and SYDVKM. This CDR3 spans 14 amino acids. CDR3 loop: CASSQGGAGNEQFF. The CDR3 DNA sequence: TGTGCCAGCAGCCAAGGGGGGGCCGGCAATGAGCAGTTCTTC.

This chain joins TRBV7-8 and TRBJ2-1; 9 positions match TRBD1. V lost 6 bases, J lost 9 bases, and 6 bases stayed unmatched. This CDR3 contains 13 residues. The germline V gene has CDR1 SGHVS and CDR2 FQNEAQ. This chain's CDR3 is CASRVQGAAEQFF. The DNA of the CDR3 is TGTGCCAGCAGGGTACAGGGGGCCGCTGAGCAGTTCTTC.

The J gene is TRBJ2-2, the V gene TRBV7-8; D possibly matches TRBD1 or TRBD2 (6 bases each). The V end was cut by 3 bases, the J end by 4 bases, with 12 bases between. The CDR3 is 15 amino acids. Germline V gene sequence: CDR1 SGHVS, CDR2 FQNEAQ. The CDR3 region is CASSFWTAGTGELFF. The DNA of the CDR3 is TGTGCCAGCAGCTTCTGGACAGCGGGCACCGGGGAGCTGTTTTTT.

The chain is built from TRBV2 and TRBJ2-6; TRBD2 might be the D (5 bases). Germline-derived CDR1 and CDR2 are SNHLY and FYNNEI. The CDR3 covers 15 residues. V gave up 8 bases and J gave up 2 bases, with 13 bases separating them. The CDR3: CASGYWETGANVLTF. CDR3 sequence (DNA): TGTGCCAGCGGGTACTGGGAGACTGGGGCCAACGTCCTGACTTTC.

The chain uses TRBV27 and TRBJ2-7; D tentatively fits TRBD1 or TRBD2 (6 bases each). This CDR3 region has 16 residues. In germline, CDR1 is MNHEY, CDR2 SMNVEV (reference sequence). Trimming removed 4 bases from V and 1 base from J, with 17 bases in between. This chain's CDR3 is CASSSGGLDWSYEQYF. The CDR3 region has the DNA TGTGCCAGCAGTTCTGGGGGGCTAGACTGGTCCTACGAGCAGTACTTC.

The V and J genes are TRBV30 and TRBJ1-1; weak D call: TRBD1 (6 bases). Germline CDR1 and CDR2: GTSNPN and SVGIG (reference sequence). The CDR3 spans 15 residues. V was shortened by 0 bases and J by 5 bases, with 16 bases between the two germline ends. CDR3 bases: TGTGCCTGGAGTGTACCCGGGGGCTGGAAAACTGAAGCTTTCTTT. It encodes CAWSVPGGWKTEAFF.

This chain connects TRBV5-4 to TRBJ2-1, with TRBD2 as a possible D gene (6 bases). V lost 3 bases, J lost 3 bases, and 10 bases lay in between. The germline CDR1 and CDR2 sequences are SGHNT and YYREEE (reference sequence). The CDR3 totals 14 residues. CDR3 residues: CASSYLGGYNEQFF. As DNA, the CDR3 is TGTGCCAGCAGCTACCTGGGGGGCTACAATGAGCAGTTCTTC.

This chain connects TRBV4-3 to TRBJ2-7; D call uncertain. CDR1 and CDR2 (germline): LGHNA, YSLEER. This CDR3 has 16 residues. Deletions cut 0 bases from V and 3 bases from J, with 15 bases between. The CDR3 DNA is TGCGCCAGCAGCCAAGAACTCTCTCCCAGGATCTACGAGCAGTACTTC. This gives the protein CASSQELSPRIYEQYF.

The gene calls are TRBV4-1 and TRBJ2-7; the D call may be TRBD1 or TRBD2 (5 bases each). Trimming stripped 0 bases from V and 7 bases from J, with 10 bases between. CDR1 is MGHRA and CDR2 is YSYEKL in the germline V gene. The CDR3 is 13 residues long. The CDR3 reads CASSQESWGEQYF. The CDR3 coding sequence is TGCGCCAGCAGCCAAGAAAGCTGGGGGGAGCAGTACTTC.

The V and J genes are TRBV30 and TRBJ2-7, with 7 nucleotides matching TRBD1. The CDR3 has 14 amino acids. From germline, CDR1 is GTSNPN and CDR2 SVGIG (reference sequence). Trimming removed 1 base from V and 3 bases from J; junction bases left unmatched: 6. CDR3 residues: CAWSATGSFYEQYF. The CDR3 nucleotides read TGTGCCTGGAGTGCGACAGGGTCTTTCTACGAGCAGTACTTC.

A single count supports this clone. The genes are TRBV18 and TRBJ2-6, with D perhaps matching TRBD2 (6 bases). The CDR3 extends over 16 amino acids. Trimming removed 4 bases at V and 5 bases at J, with 15 bases between. The germline gives CDR1 KGHSH, CDR2 LQKENI. CDR3 in amino acids: CASSQDPRGRANVLTF. For the CDR3, the DNA is TGTGCCAGCTCACAAGACCCCCGGGGGAGGGCCAACGTCCTGACTTTC.

The chain combines TRBV9 with TRBJ1-2; D might be TRBD1 (5 bases). The CDR3 spans 15 residues. Germline V gives CDR1 SGDLS, CDR2 YYNGEE. V was trimmed by 4 bases and J by 8 bases, leaving 21 bases between them. The chain's CDR3 is CASSPGGGASYGYTF. DNA of the CDR3: TGTGCCAGCAGCCCTGGGGGAGGGGCGTCCTACGGCTACACCTTC.

The chain's CDR3 is CASSVGDYHNEQFF. CDR3 bases: TGTGCCAGCAGCGTAGGGGACTACCACAATGAGCAGTTCTTC. This chain links TRBV9 with TRBJ2-1; 7 positions agree with TRBD2. Germline CDR1 is SGDLS and CDR2 is YYNGEE. The V and J ends lost 0 bases and 5 bases, in that order; junction bases with no gene match: 2. The CDR3 is 14 amino acids.

V gene TRBV7-2 combines with J gene TRBJ2-7; unclear D gene. There are 14 residues in the CDR3. The V gene's germline CDR1 is SGHTA and CDR2 FQGNSA. With 5 bases removed from V and 3 bases from J, the gap between germline ends came to 14 bases. This CDR3 reads CASSPVGRIYEQYF. DNA for the CDR3: TGTGCCAGCAGCCCTGTAGGACGGATCTACGAGCAGTACTTC.